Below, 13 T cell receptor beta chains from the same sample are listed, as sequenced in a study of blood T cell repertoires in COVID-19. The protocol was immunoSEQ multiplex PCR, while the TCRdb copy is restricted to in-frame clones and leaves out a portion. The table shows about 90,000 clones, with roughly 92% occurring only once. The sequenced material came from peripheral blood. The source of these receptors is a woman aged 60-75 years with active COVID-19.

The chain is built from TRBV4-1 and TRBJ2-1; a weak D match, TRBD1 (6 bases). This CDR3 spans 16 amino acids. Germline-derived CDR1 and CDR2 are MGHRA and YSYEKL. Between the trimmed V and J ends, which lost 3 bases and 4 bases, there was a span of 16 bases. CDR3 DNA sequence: TGCGCCAGCAGCCAGACGCCAGGGGCTCCTTACAATGAGCAGTTCTTC. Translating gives CASSQTPGAPYNEQFF.

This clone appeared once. CDR3 sequence: CASRPAGGTGELFF. CDR3 sequence (DNA): TGTGCCAGCAGACCCGCAGGGGGAACCGGGGAGCTGTTTTTT. This chain uses TRBV28 with TRBJ2-2, with 7 bases matching TRBD1. The V gene end was trimmed by 6 bases and the J gene end by 5 bases; junction bases not matched to a gene: 6. Germline V gene sequence: CDR1 MDHEN, CDR2 SYDVKM. This CDR3 contains 14 residues.

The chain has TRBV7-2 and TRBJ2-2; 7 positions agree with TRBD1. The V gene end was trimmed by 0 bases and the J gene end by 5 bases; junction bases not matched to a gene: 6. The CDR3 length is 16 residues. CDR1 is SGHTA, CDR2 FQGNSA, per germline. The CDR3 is CASSLARGQYTGELFF. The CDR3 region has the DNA TGTGCCAGCAGCTTAGCGAGGGGACAGTATACCGGGGAGCTGTTTTTT.

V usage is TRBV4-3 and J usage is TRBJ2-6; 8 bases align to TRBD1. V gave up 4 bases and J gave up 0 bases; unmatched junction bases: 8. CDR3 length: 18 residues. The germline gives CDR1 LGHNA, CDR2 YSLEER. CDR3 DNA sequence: TGCGCCAGCAGCCCCCGTCCCGGGACAGGCTCTGGGGCCAACGTCCTGACTTTC. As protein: CASSPRPGTGSGANVLTF.

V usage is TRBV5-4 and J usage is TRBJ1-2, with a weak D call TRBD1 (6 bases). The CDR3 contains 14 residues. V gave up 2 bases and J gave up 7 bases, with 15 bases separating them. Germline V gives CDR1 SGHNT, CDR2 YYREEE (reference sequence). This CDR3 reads CASSFRDTGTGYTF. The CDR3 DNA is TGTGCCAGCAGCTTCCGGGACACTGGTACTGGCTACACCTTC.

CDR3: CASSLSLAGSAKNIQYF. In nucleotides, the CDR3 is TGTGCCAGCAGTTTGTCCCTAGCGGGGTCAGCCAAAAACATTCAGTACTTC. This chain connects TRBV28 to TRBJ2-4; 9 nucleotides line up with TRBD2. The CDR3 is made up of 17 amino acids. Germline assignment: CDR1 MDHEN and CDR2 SYDVKM. V lost 3 bases and J lost 0; bases outside the gene matches: 6.

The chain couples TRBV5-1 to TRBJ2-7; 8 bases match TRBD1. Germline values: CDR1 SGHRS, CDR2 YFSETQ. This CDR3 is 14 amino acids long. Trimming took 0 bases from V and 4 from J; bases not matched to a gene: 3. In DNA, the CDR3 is TGCGCCAGCAGCTTGGGGACAGGGCAGTACGAGCAGTACTTC. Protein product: CASSLGTGQYEQYF.

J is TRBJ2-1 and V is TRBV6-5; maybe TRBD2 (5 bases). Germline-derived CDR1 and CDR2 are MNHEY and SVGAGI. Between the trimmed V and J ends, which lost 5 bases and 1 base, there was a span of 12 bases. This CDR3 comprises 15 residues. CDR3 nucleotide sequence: TGTGCCAGCAGTCTCAACGGGGTTTCCTACAATGAGCAGTTCTTC. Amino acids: CASSLNGVSYNEQFF.

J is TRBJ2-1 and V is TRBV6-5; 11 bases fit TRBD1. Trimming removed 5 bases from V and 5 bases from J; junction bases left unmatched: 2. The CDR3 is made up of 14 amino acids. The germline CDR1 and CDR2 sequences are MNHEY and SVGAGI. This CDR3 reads CASSRTGGHNEQFF. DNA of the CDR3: TGTGCCAGCAGTAGGACAGGGGGCCACAATGAGCAGTTCTTC.

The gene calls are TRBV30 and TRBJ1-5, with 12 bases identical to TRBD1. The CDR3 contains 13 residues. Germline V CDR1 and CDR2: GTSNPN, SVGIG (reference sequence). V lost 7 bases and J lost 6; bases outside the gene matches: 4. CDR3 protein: CASGTGGSQPQHF. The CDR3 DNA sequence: TGTGCCTCCGGGACAGGGGGCAGTCAGCCCCAGCATTTT.

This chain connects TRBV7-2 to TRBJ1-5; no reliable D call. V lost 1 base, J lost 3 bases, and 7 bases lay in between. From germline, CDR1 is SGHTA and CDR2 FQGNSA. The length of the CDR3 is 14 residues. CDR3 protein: CASSLGSNNQPQHF. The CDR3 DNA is TGTGCCAGCAGCTTAGGGAGCAACAATCAGCCCCAGCATTTT.

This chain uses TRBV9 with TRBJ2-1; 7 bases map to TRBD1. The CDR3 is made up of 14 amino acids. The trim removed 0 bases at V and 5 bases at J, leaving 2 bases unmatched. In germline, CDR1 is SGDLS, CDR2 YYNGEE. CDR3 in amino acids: CASSVETGNNEQFF. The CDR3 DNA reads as TGTGCCAGCAGCGTAGAGACAGGGAACAATGAGCAGTTCTTC. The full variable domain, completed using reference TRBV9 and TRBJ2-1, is DSGVTQTPKHLITATGQRVTLRCSPRSGDLSVYWYQQSLDQGLQFLIQYYNGEERAKGNILERFSAQQFPDLHSELNLSSLELGDSALYFCASSVETGNNEQFFGPGTRLTVL.

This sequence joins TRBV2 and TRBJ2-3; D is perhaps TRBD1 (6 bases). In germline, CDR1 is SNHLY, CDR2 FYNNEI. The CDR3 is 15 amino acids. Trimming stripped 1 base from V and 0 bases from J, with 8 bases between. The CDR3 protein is CASSEGRGSTDTQYF. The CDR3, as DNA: TGTGCCAGCAGTGAAGGCAGGGGTAGCACAGATACGCAGTATTTT.